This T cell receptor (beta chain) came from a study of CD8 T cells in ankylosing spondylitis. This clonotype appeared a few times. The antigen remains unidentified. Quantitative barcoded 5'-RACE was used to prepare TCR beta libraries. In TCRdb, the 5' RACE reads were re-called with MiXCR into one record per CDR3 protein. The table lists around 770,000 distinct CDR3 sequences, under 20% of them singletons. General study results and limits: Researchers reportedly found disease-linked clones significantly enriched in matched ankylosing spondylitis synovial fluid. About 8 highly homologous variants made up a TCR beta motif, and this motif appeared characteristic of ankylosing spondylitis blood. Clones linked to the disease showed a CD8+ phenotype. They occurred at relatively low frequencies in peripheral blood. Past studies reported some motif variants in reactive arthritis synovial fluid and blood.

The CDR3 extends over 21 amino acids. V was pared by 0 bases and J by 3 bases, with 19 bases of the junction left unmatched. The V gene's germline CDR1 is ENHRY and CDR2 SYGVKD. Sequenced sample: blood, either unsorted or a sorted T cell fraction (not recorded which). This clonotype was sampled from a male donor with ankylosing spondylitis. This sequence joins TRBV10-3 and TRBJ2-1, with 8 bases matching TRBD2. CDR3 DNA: TGTGCCATCAGTGAGTCCAATTATCCGGGAGGGGTAACGTTTCACTACAATGAGCAGTTCTTC. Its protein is CAISESNYPGGVTFHYNEQFF.